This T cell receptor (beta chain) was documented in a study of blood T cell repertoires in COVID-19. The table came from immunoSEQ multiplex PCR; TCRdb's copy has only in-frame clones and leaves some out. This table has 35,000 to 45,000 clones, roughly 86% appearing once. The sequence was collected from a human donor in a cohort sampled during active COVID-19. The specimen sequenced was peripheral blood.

The CDR3 DNA reads TGTGCCTGTTCCGGGACAGGGGGCACTGAAGCTTTCTTT. Translation gives CACSGTGGTEAFF. The V gene is TRBV30, the J gene TRBJ1-1; 11 bases match TRBD1. The germline gives CDR1 GTSNPN, CDR2 SVGIG (reference sequence). V lost 6 bases to trimming and J lost 4 bases; unmatched junction nucleotides: 4. The CDR3 is made up of 13 amino acids.